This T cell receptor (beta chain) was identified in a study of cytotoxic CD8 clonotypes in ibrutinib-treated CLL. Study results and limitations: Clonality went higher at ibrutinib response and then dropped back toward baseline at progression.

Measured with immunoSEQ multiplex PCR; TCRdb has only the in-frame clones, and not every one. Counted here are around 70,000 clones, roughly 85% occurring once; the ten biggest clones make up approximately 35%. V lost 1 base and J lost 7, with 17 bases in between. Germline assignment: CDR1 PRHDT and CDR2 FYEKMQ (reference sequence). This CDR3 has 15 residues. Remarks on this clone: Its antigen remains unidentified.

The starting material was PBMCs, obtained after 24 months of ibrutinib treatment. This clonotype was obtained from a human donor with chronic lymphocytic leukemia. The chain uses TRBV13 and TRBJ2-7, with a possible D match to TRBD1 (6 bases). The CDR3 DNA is TGTGCCAGCAGCTTAGCCCCTTCAGGGGTGGAAGAGCAGTACTTC. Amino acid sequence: CASSLAPSGVEEQYF.